The 20 T cell receptor beta chains listed next were all sequenced from one sample in a study of cytomegalovirus exposure and HLA in healthy donors. Amplification used 60 Vbeta primers and 13 Jbeta primers. Sequencing was performed with immunoSEQ multiplex PCR; in TCRdb, only in-frame clones are kept and a portion is missing. Of more than 85,000 clones detected, 77% appear once; the ten largest clones hold less than 10%. The sample comprised PBMCs. These receptors all come from a female donor in good health and CMV-seronegative.

The chain's CDR3 is CASSLGEYEQYF. The CDR3, as DNA: TGTGCCAGCAGCTTGGGAGAGTACGAGCAGTACTTC. This chain connects TRBV5-6 to TRBJ2-7; D unclear. Germline-derived CDR1 and CDR2 are SGHDT and YYEEEE. V was cut by 0 bases and J by 4 bases, with 5 bases left in between. The CDR3 has 12 residues.

The rearrangement links TRBV29-1 to TRBJ1-3, with D uncertain. The V and J ends lost 5 bases and 0 bases respectively, with 11 bases between them. Germline V gene data show CDR1 as SQVTM and CDR2 as ANQGSEA. The CDR3 runs to 14 residues. CDR3 coding DNA: TGCAGCGTTAGCAGGCGGGACTCTGGAAACACCATATATTTT. Translation gives CSVSRRDSGNTIYF.

This rearrangement joins TRBV11-1 to TRBJ2-3, with 7 bases matching TRBD1. The CDR3 spans 14 residues. The germline CDR1 and CDR2 sequences are SGHAT and FQDESV (reference sequence). V was clipped by 5 bases and J by 2 bases; unmatched bases: 4. The CDR3 DNA follows: TGTGCCAGCAGCCCGGGACAGTTCACAGATACGCAGTATTTT. It translates to CASSPGQFTDTQYF.

V is TRBV4-3 and J is TRBJ1-3, with D tentatively TRBD1 (5 bases). V was shortened by 4 bases and J by 0 bases, with 7 bases between the two germline ends. Germline CDR1 reads LGHNA; CDR2 reads YSLEER. The CDR3 is 14 residues long. This chain's CDR3 is CASSLDSSGNTIYF. CDR3 DNA: TGCGCCAGCAGCCTAGACAGCTCTGGAAACACCATATATTTT.

The chain uses TRBV9 and TRBJ2-7, with a tentative D call TRBD1 (6 bases). CDR1 and CDR2 (germline): SGDLS, YYNGEE. The CDR3 consists of 18 residues. Trimming cost V 0 bases and J 0 bases, with 19 bases left between them. For the CDR3, the DNA is TGTGCCAGCAGCGTAGGGACAGTTCAAGATACAAGCTCCTACGAGCAGTACTTC. Translating it yields CASSVGTVQDTSSYEQYF.

This clone occurred a few times. This rearrangement joins TRBV7-9 to TRBJ2-5; TRBD2 agrees at 9 bases. J lost 3 bases, V lost 6 bases, and 2 bases had no gene match. Germline V gene sequence: CDR1 SEHNR, CDR2 FQNEAQ (reference sequence). This CDR3 region has 13 residues. CDR3 loop: CASSSGRKETQYF. In DNA, the CDR3 is TGTGCCAGCAGTAGCGGGAGAAAAGAGACCCAGTACTTC.

This chain connects TRBV18 to TRBJ1-3; D uncertain. V gave up 5 bases and J gave up 3 bases, with 14 bases separating them. The length of the CDR3 is 15 residues. CDR1 and CDR2 from the germline V gene are KGHSH and LQKENI. The CDR3 loop reads CASSSSSGFGNTIYF. The CDR3 DNA is TGTGCCAGCTCATCCTCCTCGGGGTTTGGAAACACCATATATTTT.

This clone occurred once. The rearrangement joins TRBV28 to TRBJ2-3, with TRBD2 identical over 13 bases. The CDR3 is 17 amino acids. CDR1 MDHEN and CDR2 SYDVKM come from the germline V gene. Trimming removed 6 bases from V and 2 bases from J; junction bases left unmatched: 8. CDR3 protein: CASRSSGLAGITDTQYF. CDR3 sequence (DNA): TGTGCCAGCAGGTCCTCGGGACTAGCGGGGATCACAGATACGCAGTATTTT.

CDR3 coding DNA: TGTGCCAGCAGTTACGGGGGCGCTGGGGCCAACGTCCTGACTTTC. Protein product: CASSYGGAGANVLTF. This sequence joins TRBV6-5 and TRBJ2-6; tentatively, D is TRBD1 (6 bases). Germline V gene sequence: CDR1 MNHEY, CDR2 SVGAGI. The CDR3 totals 15 residues. V lost 2 bases, J lost 2 bases, and 7 bases lay in between.

The chain joins TRBV19 to TRBJ2-5; 7 bases fit TRBD2. V gave up 5 bases and J gave up 8 bases; unmatched junction bases: 14. CDR1 LNHDA and CDR2 SQIVND come from the germline V gene (reference sequence). The CDR3 spans 15 residues. CDR3 coding DNA: TGTGCCAGTAGTCCCGAAGGACTAGGCCCAGGAACCCAGTACTTC. Translated, it gives CASSPEGLGPGTQYF. The whole variable domain, filled in from reference TRBV19 and TRBJ2-5, reads DGGITQSPKYLFRKEGQNVTLSCEQNLNHDAMYWYRQDPGQGLRLIYYSQIVNDFQKGDIAEGYSVSREKKESFPLTVTSAQKNPTAFYLCASSPEGLGPGTQYFGPGTRLLVL.

The gene calls are TRBV15 and TRBJ2-1; the match to TRBD2 covers 7 bases. The CDR3 is made up of 16 amino acids. The V segment lost 0 bases and the J segment 2 bases; nucleotides outside the gene matches: 4. In germline, CDR1 is LNHNV, CDR2 YYDKDF (reference sequence). Here the CDR3 reads CATSRDGAGTYNEQFF. As DNA, the CDR3 is TGTGCCACCAGCAGAGACGGAGCGGGGACCTACAATGAGCAGTTCTTC.

This clone came up a few times. Germline is not matched at one junction end, which may reflect a read error. The chain joins TRBV7-9 to TRBJ2-7; 7 bases align to TRBD2. Germline-derived CDR1 and CDR2 are SEHNR and FQNEAQ (reference sequence). The CDR3 extends over 18 amino acids. The CDR3 here is CSSSLGGSGLGFPYEQYF. The DNA for the CDR3 is TGTTCCAGCAGCTTAGGAGGTAGCGGGTTGGGATTCCCCTACGAGCAGTACTTC.

This chain joins TRBV25-1 and TRBJ2-7; D remains unclear. This CDR3 is 14 amino acids long. Trimming cost V 4 bases and J 3 bases, with 13 bases left between them. CDR1 and CDR2 from the germline V gene are MGHDK and SYGVNS. The CDR3: CASSGVGSDYEQYF. In DNA form, the CDR3 reads TGTGCCAGCAGTGGGGTAGGAAGCGACTACGAGCAGTACTTC.

The gene calls are TRBV5-1 and TRBJ1-1, with D uncertain. This CDR3 comprises 15 residues. Looked up from germline, CDR1 is SGHRS and CDR2 is YFSETQ. V was clipped by 0 bases and J by 5 bases, with 14 bases between them. DNA for the CDR3: TGCGCCAGCAGCTTGGAATCCGGACTGTGGACTGAAGCTTTCTTT. This codes for CASSLESGLWTEAFF.

This chain uses TRBV2 with TRBJ1-3; D not resolved. Trimming removed 7 bases at V and 4 bases at J, with 17 bases between. Germline CDR1 SNHLY, CDR2 FYNNEI. The CDR3 consists of 15 residues. The DNA of the CDR3 is TGTGCCAGCATCTATCTGGGCGGGGTCGGAAACACCATATATTTT. This codes for CASIYLGGVGNTIYF. The variable domain in full, with the rest retrieved from reference TRBV2 and TRBJ1-3, is EPEVTQTPSHQVTQMGQEVILRCVPISNHLYFYWYRQILGQKVEFLVSFYNNEISEKSEIFDDQFSVERPDGSNFTLKIRSTKLEDSAMYFCASIYLGGVGNTIYFGEGSWLTVV.

The gene calls are TRBV7-6 and TRBJ2-7, with D possibly TRBD2 on 6 matching bases. The germline V gene has CDR1 SGHVS and CDR2 FNYEAQ. V was pared by 1 base and J by 5 bases, with 15 bases between. The CDR3 contains 15 residues. The CDR3 is CASSLVGGPGDEQYF. CDR3 in DNA: TGTGCCAGCAGCTTAGTCGGAGGGCCTGGGGACGAGCAGTACTTC.

On this clone: A read error may account for a junction end that differs from germline. This rearrangement joins TRBV7-7 to TRBJ1-3, with TRBD1 as a possible D gene (5 bases). CDR1 SSHAT and CDR2 FNYEAQ come from the germline V gene (reference sequence). The CDR3 spans 15 residues. The CDR3 sequence is CASSPSGGSGNTIYF. As DNA, the CDR3 is TGTGCTAGCAGCCCGTCGGGGGGCTCTGGAAACACCATATATTTT.

The rearrangement links TRBV14 to TRBJ2-1; no reliable D call. Between the trimmed V and J ends, which lost 0 bases and 3 bases, there was a span of 9 bases. CDR3 length: 15 residues. Germline CDR1 and CDR2: SGHDN and FVKESK. CDR3 protein: CASSQEGDGYNEQFF. CDR3 DNA: TGTGCCAGCAGCCAAGAAGGAGATGGCTACAATGAGCAGTTCTTC. Together with reference TRBV14 and TRBJ2-1, the CDR3 gives the full variable domain: EAGVTQFPSHSVIEKGQTVTLRCDPISGHDNLYWYRRVMGKEIKFLLHFVKESKQDESGMPNNRFLAERTGGTYSTLKVQPAELEDSGVYFCASSQEGDGYNEQFFGPGTRLTVL.

This sequence joins TRBV7-2 and TRBJ2-1; 10 bases agree with TRBD2. There are 13 residues in the CDR3. After removal of 6 bases from V and 13 bases from J, the junction contained 9 bases not matched to a gene. Per germline, CDR1 SGHTA and CDR2 FQGNSA. The CDR3 region is CASSFFQREGQFF. CDR3 bases: TGTGCCAGCAGTTTTTTCCAGCGGGAGGGACAGTTCTTC.

This clone was counted a single time. V gene TRBV21-1 combines with J gene TRBJ2-1; the D segment call TRBD1 is taken from the table without a DNA check. TRBV21-1 is described as a pseudogene. There are 15 residues in the CDR3. CDR3 DNA sequence: TGTGCCAGCAGCAAAAGAAGGGACAACTACAATGAGCAGTTCTTC. Its protein product is CASSKRRDNYNEQFF.